This passage covers 4 T cell receptor beta chains from one sample sequenced in a study of blood T cell repertoires in COVID-19. Some clones are missing from TCRdb's copy, which holds only in-frame ones; the method was immunoSEQ multiplex PCR. This sample has over 200,000 clones, with 80% to 90% found just once. The sample consisted of peripheral blood. Receptor source: a young man with COVID-19, enrolled during active disease.

The count of this clone is one. The rearrangement links TRBV18 to TRBJ1-2; D may be TRBD1 (6 bases). The germline V and J ends were trimmed by 0 bases and 2 bases, with 13 bases remaining between them. The germline V gene has CDR1 KGHSH and CDR2 LQKENI. This CDR3 is built from 16 residues. CDR3 loop: CASSPPNSGDNYGYTF. The CDR3 DNA follows: TGTGCCAGCTCACCACCGAACTCAGGGGACAACTATGGCTACACCTTC. Variable domain in full (rest from reference TRBV18 and TRBJ1-2): NAGVMQNPRHLVRRRGQEARLRCSPMKGHSHVYWYRQLPEEGLKFMVYLQKENIIDESGMPKERFSAEFPKEGPSILRIQQVVRGDSAAYFCASSPPNSGDNYGYTFGSGTRLTVV.

This rearrangement joins TRBV2 to TRBJ1-1; 7 bases agree with TRBD1. The CDR3 runs to 14 residues. In germline, CDR1 is SNHLY, CDR2 FYNNEI. The J segment lost 1 base and the V segment lost 6 bases, leaving 5 bases of the junction unmatched. The CDR3 DNA sequence: TGTGCCAGCAGAGAAAACAGGGGGAACACTGAAGCTTTCTTT. It yields the protein CASRENRGNTEAFF.

This sequence joins TRBV27 and TRBJ1-6; D is possibly TRBD1 (6 bases). The CDR3 contains 16 residues. The germline CDR1 and CDR2 sequences are MNHEY and SMNVEV (reference sequence). The ends were cut back, 3 bases at V and 7 bases at J, with 16 bases in the middle. The CDR3 coding sequence is TGTGCCAGCAGTTTTTTGACTGGACAGAACAATTCACCCCTCCACTTT. Its protein product is CASSFLTGQNNSPLHF.

The chain carries TRBV27 and TRBJ2-7, with a possible D match to TRBD2 (5 bases). The V gene lost 0 bases and the J gene lost 2 bases, with 14 bases spanning the gap. Germline V gives CDR1 MNHEY, CDR2 SMNVEV (reference sequence). The CDR3 is 16 amino acids. CDR3 in DNA: TGTGCCAGCAGTTTATCGCCTAGCTTAGCTCCCTACGAGCAGTACTTC. Translated, it gives CASSLSPSLAPYEQYF.